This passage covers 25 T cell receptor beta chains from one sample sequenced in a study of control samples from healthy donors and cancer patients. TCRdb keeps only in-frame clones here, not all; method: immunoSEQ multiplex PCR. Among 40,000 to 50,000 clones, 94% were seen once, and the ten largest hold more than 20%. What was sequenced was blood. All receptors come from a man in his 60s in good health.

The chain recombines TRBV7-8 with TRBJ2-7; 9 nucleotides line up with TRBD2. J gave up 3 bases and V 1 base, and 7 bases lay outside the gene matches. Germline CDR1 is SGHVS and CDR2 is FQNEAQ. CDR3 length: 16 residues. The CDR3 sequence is CASSLGFRTSDYEQYF. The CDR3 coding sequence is TGTGCCAGCAGCTTAGGGTTCAGGACTAGCGACTACGAGCAGTACTTC.

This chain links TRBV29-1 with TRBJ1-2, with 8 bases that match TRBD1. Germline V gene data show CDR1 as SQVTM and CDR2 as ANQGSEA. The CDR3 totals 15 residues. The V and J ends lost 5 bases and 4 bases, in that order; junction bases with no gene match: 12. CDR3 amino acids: CSVTNPTGDPYGYTF. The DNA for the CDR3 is TGCAGCGTTACCAATCCGACAGGGGATCCCTATGGCTACACCTTC.

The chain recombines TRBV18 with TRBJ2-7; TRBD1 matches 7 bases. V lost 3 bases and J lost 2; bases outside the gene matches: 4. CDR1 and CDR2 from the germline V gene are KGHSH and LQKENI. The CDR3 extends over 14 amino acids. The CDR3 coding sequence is TGTGCCAGCTCACCGGGACAGACCACCTACGAGCAGTACTTC. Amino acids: CASSPGQTTYEQYF. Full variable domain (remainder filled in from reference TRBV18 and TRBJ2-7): NAGVMQNPRHLVRRRGQEARLRCSPMKGHSHVYWYRQLPEEGLKFMVYLQKENIIDESGMPKERFSAEFPKEGPSILRIQQVVRGDSAAYFCASSPGQTTYEQYFGPGTRLTVT.

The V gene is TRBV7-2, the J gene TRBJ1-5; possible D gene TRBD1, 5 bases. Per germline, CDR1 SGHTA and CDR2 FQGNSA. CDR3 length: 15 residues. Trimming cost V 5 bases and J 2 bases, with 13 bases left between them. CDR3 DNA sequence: TGTGCCAGCAGCAGACCAGGGAATGGCAATCAGCCCCAGCATTTT. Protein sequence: CASSRPGNGNQPQHF.

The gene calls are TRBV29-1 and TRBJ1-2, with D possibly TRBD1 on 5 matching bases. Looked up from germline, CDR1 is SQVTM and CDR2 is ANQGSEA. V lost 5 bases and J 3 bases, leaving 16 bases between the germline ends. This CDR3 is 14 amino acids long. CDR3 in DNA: TGCAGCGTTAGGGGACTGCGACTAGACTATGGCTACACCTTC. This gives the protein CSVRGLRLDYGYTF.

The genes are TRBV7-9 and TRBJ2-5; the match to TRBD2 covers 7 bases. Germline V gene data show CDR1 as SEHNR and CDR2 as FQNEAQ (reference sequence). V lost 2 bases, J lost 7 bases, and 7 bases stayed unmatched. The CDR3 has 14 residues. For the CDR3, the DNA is TGTGCCAGCAGCTTAACCACGGGAGGTGGGACCCAGTACTTC. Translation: CASSLTTGGGTQYF.

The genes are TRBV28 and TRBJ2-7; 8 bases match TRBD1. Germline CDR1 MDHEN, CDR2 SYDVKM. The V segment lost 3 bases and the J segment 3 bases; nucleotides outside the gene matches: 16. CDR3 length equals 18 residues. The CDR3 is CASSFSGGQGSLLYEQYF. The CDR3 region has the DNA TGTGCCAGCAGTTTTAGTGGAGGACAGGGCTCCCTCCTCTACGAGCAGTACTTC.

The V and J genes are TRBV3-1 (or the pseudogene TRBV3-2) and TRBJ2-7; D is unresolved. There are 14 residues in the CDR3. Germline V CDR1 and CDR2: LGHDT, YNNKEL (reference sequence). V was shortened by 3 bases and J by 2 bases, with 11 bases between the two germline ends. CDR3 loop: CASSHGETTYEQYF. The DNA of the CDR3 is TGTGCCAGCAGCCATGGCGAGACCACCTACGAGCAGTACTTC.

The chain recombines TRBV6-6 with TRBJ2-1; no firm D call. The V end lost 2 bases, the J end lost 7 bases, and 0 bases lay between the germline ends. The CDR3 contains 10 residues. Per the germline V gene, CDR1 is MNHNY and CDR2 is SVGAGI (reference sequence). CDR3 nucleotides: TGTGCCAGCAGTTACAATGAGCAGTTCTTC. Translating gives CASSYNEQFF.

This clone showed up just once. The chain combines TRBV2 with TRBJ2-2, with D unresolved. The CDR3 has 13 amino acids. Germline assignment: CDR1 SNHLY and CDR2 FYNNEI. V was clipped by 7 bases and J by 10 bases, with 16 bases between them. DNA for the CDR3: TGTGCCAGCATGATGGCTTACCCGGAGGAGCTGTTTTTT. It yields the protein CASMMAYPEELFF. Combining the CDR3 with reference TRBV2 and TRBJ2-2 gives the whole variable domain EPEVTQTPSHQVTQMGQEVILRCVPISNHLYFYWYRQILGQKVEFLVSFYNNEISEKSEIFDDQFSVERPDGSNFTLKIRSTKLEDSAMYFCASMMAYPEELFFGEGSRLTVL.

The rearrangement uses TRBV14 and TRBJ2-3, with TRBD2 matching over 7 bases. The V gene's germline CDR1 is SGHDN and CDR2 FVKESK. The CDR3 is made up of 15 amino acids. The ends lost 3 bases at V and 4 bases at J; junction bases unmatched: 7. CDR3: CASSQPGGMADTQYF. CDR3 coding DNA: TGTGCCAGCAGCCAGCCGGGAGGCATGGCAGATACGCAGTATTTT.

The CDR3 nucleotides are TGTGCCAGCAGCGCAGGAGGACTAGCAGCTTACGAGCAGTACTTC. Protein: CASSAGGLAAYEQYF. The rearrangement uses TRBV9 and TRBJ2-7; 8 positions agree with TRBD2. The J segment lost 4 bases and the V segment lost 3 bases, leaving 9 bases of the junction unmatched. CDR3 length equals 15 residues. Germline-derived CDR1 and CDR2 are SGDLS and YYNGEE.

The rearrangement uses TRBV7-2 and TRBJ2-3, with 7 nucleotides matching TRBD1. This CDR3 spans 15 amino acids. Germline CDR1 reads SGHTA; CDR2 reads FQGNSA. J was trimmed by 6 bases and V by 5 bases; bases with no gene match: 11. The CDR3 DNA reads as TGTGCCAGCAGCGCCCAGACAGGGCGAAGGGATACGCAGTATTTT. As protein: CASSAQTGRRDTQYF. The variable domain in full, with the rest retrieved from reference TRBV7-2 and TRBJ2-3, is GAGVSQSPSNKVTEKGKDVELRCDPISGHTALYWYRQSLGQGLEFLIYFQGNSAPDKSGLPSDRFSAERTGGSVSTLTIQRTQQEDSAVYLCASSAQTGRRDTQYFGPGTRLTVL.

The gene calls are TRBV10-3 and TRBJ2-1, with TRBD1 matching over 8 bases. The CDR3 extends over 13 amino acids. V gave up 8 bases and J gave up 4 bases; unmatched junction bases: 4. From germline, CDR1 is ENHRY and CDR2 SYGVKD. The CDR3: CAIGQGPYNEQFF. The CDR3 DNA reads TGTGCCATCGGACAGGGCCCTTACAATGAGCAGTTCTTC.

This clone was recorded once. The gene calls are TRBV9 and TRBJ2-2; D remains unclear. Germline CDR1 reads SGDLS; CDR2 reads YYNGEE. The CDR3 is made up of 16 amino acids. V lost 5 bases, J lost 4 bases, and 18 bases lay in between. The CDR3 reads CASRATSSSGTGELFF. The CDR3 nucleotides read TGTGCCAGCAGGGCCACATCATCCTCCGGCACCGGGGAGCTGTTTTTT.

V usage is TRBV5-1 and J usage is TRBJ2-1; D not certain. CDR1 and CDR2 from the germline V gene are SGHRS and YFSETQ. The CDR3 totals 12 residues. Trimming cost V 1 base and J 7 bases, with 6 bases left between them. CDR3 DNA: TGCGCCAGCAGCTTGAGCCTGAATGAGCAGTTCTTC. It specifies CASSLSLNEQFF.

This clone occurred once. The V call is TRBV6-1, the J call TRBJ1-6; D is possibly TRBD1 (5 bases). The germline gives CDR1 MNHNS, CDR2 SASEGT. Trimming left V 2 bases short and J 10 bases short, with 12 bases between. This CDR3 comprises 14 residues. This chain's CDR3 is CASSEWGGVSPLHF. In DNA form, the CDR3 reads TGTGCCAGCAGTGAATGGGGGGGGGTGTCACCCCTCCACTTT.

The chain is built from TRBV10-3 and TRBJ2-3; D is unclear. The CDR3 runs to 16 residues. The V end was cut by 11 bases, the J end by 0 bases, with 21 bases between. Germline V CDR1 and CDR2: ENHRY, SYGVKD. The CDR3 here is CAAATVSSASTDTQYF. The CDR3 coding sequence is TGTGCCGCCGCGACCGTTTCGAGCGCCAGCACAGATACGCAGTATTTT.

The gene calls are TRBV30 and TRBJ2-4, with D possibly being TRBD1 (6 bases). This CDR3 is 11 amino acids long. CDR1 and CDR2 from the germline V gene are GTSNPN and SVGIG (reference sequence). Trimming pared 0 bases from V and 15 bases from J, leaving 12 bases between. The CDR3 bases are TGTGCCTGGAGTGTACAGGGCCCGAGGTACTTC. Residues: CAWSVQGPRYF.

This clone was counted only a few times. DNA of the CDR3: TGTGCCAGCAGTTATGGTGGTGGGAGCTACGAGCAGTACTTC. Its translation: CASSYGGGSYEQYF. The chain recombines TRBV6-5 with TRBJ2-7, with D maybe TRBD2 (5 bases). Trimming took 3 bases from V and 3 from J, leaving 12 bases between them. CDR1 and CDR2 from the germline V gene are MNHEY and SVGAGI. The CDR3 sequence is 14 residues long.

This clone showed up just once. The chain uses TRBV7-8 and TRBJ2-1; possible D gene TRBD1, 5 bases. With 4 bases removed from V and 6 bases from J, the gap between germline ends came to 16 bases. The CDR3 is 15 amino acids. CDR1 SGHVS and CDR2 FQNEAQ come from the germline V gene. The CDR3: CASSSTTGYSNEQFF. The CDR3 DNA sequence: TGTGCCAGCAGCTCCACTACAGGTTACTCCAATGAGCAGTTCTTC.

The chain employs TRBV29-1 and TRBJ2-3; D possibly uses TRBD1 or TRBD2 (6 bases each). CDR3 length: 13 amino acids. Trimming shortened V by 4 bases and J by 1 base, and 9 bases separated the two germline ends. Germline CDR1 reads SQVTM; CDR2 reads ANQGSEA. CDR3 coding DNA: TGCAGCGTTGGGGGGGCAGGCACAGATACGCAGTATTTT. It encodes CSVGGAGTDTQYF.

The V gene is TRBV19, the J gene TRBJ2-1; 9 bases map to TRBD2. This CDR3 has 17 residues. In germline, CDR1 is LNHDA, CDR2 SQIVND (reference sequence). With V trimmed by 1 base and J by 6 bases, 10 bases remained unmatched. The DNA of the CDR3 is TGTGCCAGTAGTATAGCCGTTAGCGGGAGACTATTCAATGAGCAGTTCTTC. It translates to CASSIAVSGRLFNEQFF.

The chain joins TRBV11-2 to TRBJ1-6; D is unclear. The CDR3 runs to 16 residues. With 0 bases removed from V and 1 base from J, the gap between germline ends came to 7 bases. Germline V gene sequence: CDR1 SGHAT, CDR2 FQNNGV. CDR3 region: CASSLEAGSYNSPLHF. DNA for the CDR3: TGTGCCAGCAGCTTAGAAGCAGGATCCTATAATTCACCCCTCCACTTT.

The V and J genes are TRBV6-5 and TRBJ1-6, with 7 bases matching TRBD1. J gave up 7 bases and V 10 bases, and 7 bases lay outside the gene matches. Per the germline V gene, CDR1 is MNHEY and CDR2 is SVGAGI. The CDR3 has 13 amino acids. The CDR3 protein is CAIEQGLNSPLHF. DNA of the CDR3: TGTGCCATCGAACAGGGGTTGAATTCACCCCTCCACTTT.